This TCR beta chain was obtained from a study of radiation and T cells in renal cell carcinoma. Notes on the study in general: In blood, top tumor clones expanded by 2 weeks, shrinking by 4.

This sample's time point: blood 4 weeks post-SBRT, at nephrectomy. Treatment: 15 Gy SBRT to primary tumor, nephrectomy 4 weeks later. Nephrectomy followed 15 Gy stereotactic body radiation by 4 weeks. For this clone: What it recognizes is unknown.

Measured with immunoSEQ multiplex PCR; TCRdb has only the in-frame clones, and not every one. In the table there are fewer than 85,000 clones, 80% to 90% of which are singletons. This CDR3 comprises 13 residues. The V gene's germline CDR1 is LGHNA and CDR2 YSLEER. The germline V and J ends were trimmed by 9 bases and 3 bases, with 14 bases remaining between them. The sample was blood, taken from a patient whose treatment included radiotherapy and nephrectomy. This receptor was taken from a woman aged 65 to 85 with renal cell carcinoma. The chain carries TRBV4-3 and TRBJ1-1; TRBD1 is a possible D gene (5 bases). CDR3 bases: TGCGCCAGGGGACGGGGGGGGTACACTGAAGCTTTCTTT. Its translation is CARGRGGYTEAFF.